The T cell receptor (beta chain) under discussion was sequenced for a study of identical twins. The study, taken as a whole, reports: Conclusions leaned on cross-sectional statistical analysis and did not track the same donors over time.

Each CDR3 protein gets one entry after TCRdb re-called the 5' RACE reads with MiXCR. The sample has 350,000 to 450,000 distinct CDR3 sequences, roughly 18% seen once. The CDR3 is made up of 15 amino acids. V dropped 6 bases and J dropped 2 bases, with 17 bases sitting between them. The germline V gene has CDR1 MNHNS and CDR2 SASEGT. Healthy Caucasians supplied all donations. On this clonotype: Its antigen remains unknown.

The chain couples TRBV6-1 to TRBJ2-7; D not certain. This TCR derives from a middle-aged man in good health. Material: naive T cells sorted from blood. Here the CDR3 DNA reads TGTGCCAGCAGCCCTCCGGAAGGACGACCCTACGAGCAGTACTTC. Translation: CASSPPEGRPYEQYF.